This T cell receptor (beta chain) was sequenced in a study of technical replicates of blood from several donors. The CDR3 spans 14 residues. The trim removed 3 bases at V and 4 bases at J, leaving 5 bases unmatched. Germline CDR1 and CDR2: SGHVS and FQNEAQ. Clones were sequenced by immunoSEQ multiplex PCR, and TCRdb holds only the in-frame ones, with some missing. The data hold roughly 80,000 clones, with around 93% observed a single time. The sample taken for sequencing was T cells isolated from PBMCs. The source of this sequence is a human donor in good health. V is TRBV7-8 and J is TRBJ2-7; 8 bases match TRBD1. This CDR3 is CASSLDREWYEQYF. The CDR3 bases are TGTGCCAGCAGCTTGGACAGGGAATGGTACGAGCAGTACTTC.